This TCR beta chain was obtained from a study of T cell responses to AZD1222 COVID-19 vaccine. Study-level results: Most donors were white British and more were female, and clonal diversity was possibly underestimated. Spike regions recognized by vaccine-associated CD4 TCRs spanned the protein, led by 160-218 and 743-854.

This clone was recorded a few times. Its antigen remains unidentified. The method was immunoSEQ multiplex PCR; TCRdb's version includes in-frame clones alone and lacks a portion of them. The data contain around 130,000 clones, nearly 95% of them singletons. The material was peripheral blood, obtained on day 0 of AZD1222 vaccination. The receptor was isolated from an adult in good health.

The CDR3 sequence is CASSLLTADTPFF. CDR3 bases: TGTGCCAGCAGCTTATTGACGGCAGATACACCTTTCTTT. This chain links TRBV7-9 with TRBJ1-1; D is uncertain. Germline loops: CDR1 SEHNR, CDR2 FQNEAQ (reference sequence). Trimming took 2 bases from V and 12 from J, leaving 16 bases between them. The CDR3 is 13 residues long. Together with reference TRBV7-9 and TRBJ1-1, the CDR3 gives the full variable domain: DTGVSQNPRHKITKRGQNVTFRCDPISEHNRLYWYRQTLGQGPEFLTYFQNEAQLEKSRLLSDRFSAERPKGSFSTLEIQRTEQGDSAMYLCASSLLTADTPFFGQGTRLTVV.